This T cell receptor (beta chain) was profiled in a study of T cells after yellow fever vaccination. CDR3 length equals 14 residues. TCRdb independently ran MiXCR on the 5' RACE reads; one entry per CDR3 protein. The sample has around 310,000 distinct CDR3 sequences, 3.5% to 4.5% seen once. This clonotype was recorded many times. At one end the junction does not follow the germline gene, possibly because of a read error. This material consisted of PBMCs, taken 15 days after the yellow fever booster vaccination. This chain connects TRBV12-3 or TRBV12-4 to TRBJ1-1; D gene unclear. This clonotype originated in a man aged 18 to 35 who received the YFV17D yellow fever vaccine. The CDR3 region is CASSLGGLNTEAFF. CDR3 sequence (DNA): TGTGCCAGCAGCTTAGGAGGGCTCAACACTGAAGCTTTCTTT.